A single sample is the source of the 29 T cell receptor beta chains below, sequenced in a study of cytomegalovirus exposure and HLA in healthy donors. Here immunoSEQ multiplex PCR was the method, and the copy in TCRdb shows in-frame clones only, minus some. The data contain about 74,000 clones, roughly 94% of them singletons. Sample: PBMCs. Receptors were obtained from a woman aged 18-35 years in good health and CMV-seropositive.

The chain has TRBV10-3 and TRBJ2-1; the D gene is possibly TRBD1 (8 bases). The CDR3 has 14 residues. Trimming cost V 0 bases and J 9 bases, with 12 bases left between them. Germline loops: CDR1 ENHRY, CDR2 SYGVKD. The CDR3 DNA follows: TGTGCCATCAGTGAGTCGGACAGGGAGGGTGAGCAGTTCTTC. Translating gives CAISESDREGEQFF.

The J gene is TRBJ1-5, the V gene TRBV7-3; D not resolved. Germline V gene lookup returns CDR1 SGHTA and CDR2 FQGTGA. Trimming removed 2 bases at V and 3 bases at J, with 14 bases between. The CDR3 totals 16 residues. The DNA of the CDR3 is TGTGCCAGCAGCTTATTTAGGGAGGCCGTCAATCAGCCCCAGCATTTT. It translates to CASSLFREAVNQPQHF.

This clone appeared a single time. DNA for the CDR3: TGTGCCAGTAGTCATACTAGCGGGAGGTATGGCGGGGAGCTGTTTTTT. Its protein product is CASSHTSGRYGGELFF. V usage is TRBV19 and J usage is TRBJ2-2; 12 bases fit TRBD2. The CDR3 extends over 16 amino acids. CDR1 is LNHDA, CDR2 SQIVND, per germline (reference sequence). The J segment lost 7 bases and the V segment lost 5 bases, leaving 8 bases of the junction unmatched.

The V and J genes are TRBV7-2 and TRBJ1-2, with no clear D. The CDR3 contains 17 residues. The germline V gene encodes CDR1 SGHTA and CDR2 FQGNSA. Trimming took off 3 bases at V and 2 bases at J, with 19 bases between the two ends. The DNA of the CDR3 is TGTGCCAGCAGCTTTCCCCCTGCCGCGGAAGAGAACTATGGCTACACCTTC. It specifies CASSFPPAAEENYGYTF.

This sequence joins TRBV10-1 and TRBJ2-1, with D possibly TRBD2 on 5 matching bases. The germline gives CDR1 WNHNN, CDR2 SYGVQD (reference sequence). V lost 0 bases and J 0 bases, leaving 9 bases between the germline ends. The CDR3 spans 16 residues. CDR3 in DNA: TGCGCCAGCAGTGAGTCCGGGGTGGGCTCCTACAATGAGCAGTTCTTC. Residues: CASSESGVGSYNEQFF.

The J gene is TRBJ1-2, the V gene TRBV30; 7 positions agree with TRBD1. With 4 bases clipped from V and 6 bases from J, the junction kept 8 bases outside the gene matches. CDR3 length: 13 residues. The V gene's germline CDR1 is GTSNPN and CDR2 SVGIG (reference sequence). CDR3 bases: TGTGCCTGGACCCCGACAGGGAAAGATGGCTACACCTTC. Translating gives CAWTPTGKDGYTF.

This chain connects TRBV7-6 to TRBJ2-5, with D possibly being TRBD2 (6 bases). Trimming shortened V by 7 bases and J by 4 bases, and 10 bases separated the two germline ends. Germline V CDR1 and CDR2: SGHVS, FNYEAQ. The CDR3 runs 12 residues. The CDR3: CASTLEGETQYF. The CDR3 DNA reads as TGTGCCAGCACCCTGGAGGGAGAGACCCAGTACTTC.

V usage is TRBV7-9 and J usage is TRBJ1-3; 10 bases align to TRBD1. CDR1 and CDR2 from the germline V gene are SEHNR and FQNEAQ (reference sequence). V lost 5 bases and J lost 4; bases outside the gene matches: 14. CDR3 size: 18 residues. CDR3 coding DNA: TGTGCCAGCAGCCCCCCCCGGTCGGGACAGGGGATAGGAAACACCATATATTTT. This encodes CASSPPRSGQGIGNTIYF.

The V gene is TRBV29-1, the J gene TRBJ2-1, with D maybe TRBD2 (5 bases). Germline V CDR1 and CDR2: SQVTM, ANQGSEA. This CDR3 spans 16 amino acids. The V and J ends lost 6 bases and 0 bases respectively, with 18 bases between them. DNA for the CDR3: TGCAGCGTGGGCTGGGGTGGCGGGTCCTCCTACAATGAGCAGTTCTTC. Encoded protein: CSVGWGGGSSYNEQFF.

The rearrangement joins TRBV29-1 to TRBJ1-2; 8 bases agree with TRBD1. The CDR3 contains 14 residues. With V trimmed by 4 bases and J by 2 bases, 6 bases remained unmatched. Per the germline V gene, CDR1 is SQVTM and CDR2 is ANQGSEA. The CDR3 region is CSVVSGQGNYGYTF. The CDR3 nucleotides read TGCAGCGTTGTGTCTGGACAGGGAAACTATGGCTACACCTTC.

This clone has only one observation. V and J are TRBV7-9 and TRBJ2-3; 8 nucleotides match TRBD1. V gave up 8 bases and J gave up 4 bases; unmatched junction bases: 8. The CDR3 totals 14 residues. Germline values: CDR1 SEHNR, CDR2 FQNEAQ (reference sequence). The CDR3 reads CASGWTGMADTQYF. CDR3 DNA sequence: TGTGCCAGCGGCTGGACAGGGATGGCAGATACGCAGTATTTT.

CDR3 DNA: TGTGCCAGCAGACCCGTGGGTAGCGGGAGGAGCTCCTACAATGAGCAGTTCTTC. Its protein is CASRPVGSGRSSYNEQFF. The chain combines TRBV7-9 with TRBJ2-1; TRBD2 agrees at 10 bases. The CDR3 is 18 residues long. Germline CDR1 reads SEHNR; CDR2 reads FQNEAQ (reference sequence). J lost 0 bases, V lost 6 bases, and 11 bases had no gene match.

CDR3: CASSGQASGNTIYF. The CDR3 DNA follows: TGTGCCAGCAGCGGACAGGCCTCTGGAAACACCATATATTTT. The chain carries TRBV9 and TRBJ1-3; TRBD1 is a possible D gene (6 bases). Trimming left V 3 bases short and J 0 bases short, with 7 bases between. This CDR3 is 14 amino acids long. CDR1 and CDR2 from the germline V gene are SGDLS and YYNGEE.

The J gene is TRBJ2-1, the V gene TRBV7-6, with TRBD2 matching 7 bases. Per the germline V gene, CDR1 is SGHVS and CDR2 is FNYEAQ. CDR3 length: 15 amino acids. The V segment lost 1 base and the J segment 9 bases; nucleotides outside the gene matches: 9. The CDR3, as DNA: TGTGCCAGCAGCTTAGAAGTAGCGGGCTTCATTGAGCAGTTCTTC. It codes for CASSLEVAGFIEQFF. The full variable domain, in which reference TRBV7-6 and TRBJ2-1 provide the parts outside the CDR3, is GAGVSQSPRYKVTKRGQDVALRCDPISGHVSLYWYRQALGQGPEFLTYFNYEAQQDKSGLPNDRFSAERPEGSISTLTIQRTEQRDSAMYRCASSLEVAGFIEQFFGPGTRLTVL.

The chain carries TRBV9 and TRBJ2-3; 13 nucleotides agree with TRBD2. The CDR3 contains 16 residues. Germline V gives CDR1 SGDLS, CDR2 YYNGEE. Trimming cost V 2 bases and J 2 bases; bases outside gene matches: 2. CDR3 loop: CASSVGLAGDTDTQYF. The DNA for the CDR3 is TGTGCCAGCAGCGTCGGACTAGCGGGGGACACAGATACGCAGTATTTT.

This chain links TRBV9 with TRBJ2-3; D is uncertain. CDR1 is SGDLS, CDR2 YYNGEE, per germline. This CDR3 spans 12 amino acids. Trimming took 6 bases from V and 2 from J, leaving 7 bases between them. The CDR3 bases are TGTGCCAGCACCGACAACACAGATACGCAGTATTTT. It translates to CASTDNTDTQYF.

This chain connects TRBV7-2 to TRBJ1-2, with D perhaps matching TRBD1 (5 bases). This CDR3 is 14 amino acids long. Germline V gene data show CDR1 as SGHTA and CDR2 as FQGNSA. V dropped 6 bases and J dropped 2 bases, with 13 bases sitting between them. CDR3 nucleotides: TGTGCCAGCAGTCGTCGGACAAACAACTATGGCTACACCTTC. Residues: CASSRRTNNYGYTF.

The chain combines TRBV9 with TRBJ2-7; 8 bases are shared with TRBD2. This CDR3 contains 15 residues. The germline gives CDR1 SGDLS, CDR2 YYNGEE. The junction had 13 bases not matched to a gene; V was cut back by 4 bases and J by 7 bases. CDR3: CASSLASGRGKEQYF. CDR3 coding DNA: TGTGCCAGCAGCCTCGCGTCCGGGAGGGGTAAGGAGCAGTACTTC.

The J gene is TRBJ2-1, the V gene TRBV4-3; 7 nucleotides agree with TRBD1. The CDR3 contains 17 residues. Trimming cost V 0 bases and J 3 bases; bases outside gene matches: 8. Germline lookup yields CDR1 LGHNA and CDR2 YSLEER. CDR3 bases: TGCGCCAGCAGCCAAGATATCCCGGGACAGATCTACAATGAGCAGTTCTTC. Translation gives CASSQDIPGQIYNEQFF.

This chain joins TRBV9 and TRBJ2-7, with no clear D. V gave up 4 bases and J gave up 0 bases, with 11 bases separating them. This CDR3 region has 14 residues. From germline, CDR1 is SGDLS and CDR2 YYNGEE. The DNA of the CDR3 is TGTGCCAGCAGCCTCAGTCCAGGCTCCTACGAGCAGTACTTC. Protein: CASSLSPGSYEQYF.

The chain recombines TRBV4-1 with TRBJ2-5, with D perhaps matching TRBD1 (5 bases). V shed 8 bases and J shed 6 bases, with 22 bases lying between them. The germline V gene encodes CDR1 MGHRA and CDR2 YSYEKL. This CDR3 is built from 15 residues. CDR3 region: CASSPLKGDHQTQYF. The CDR3 region has the DNA TGCGCCAGCTCACCATTAAAAGGGGATCATCAGACCCAGTACTTC.

The V gene is TRBV19, the J gene TRBJ1-2; 7 bases line up with TRBD1. The germline V gene encodes CDR1 LNHDA and CDR2 SQIVND (reference sequence). The CDR3 runs to 13 residues. J gave up 4 bases and V 7 bases, and 6 bases lay outside the gene matches. CDR3 sequence reads: CASTRDRAYGYTF. The CDR3 DNA reads TGTGCCAGTACCCGTGACAGGGCCTATGGCTACACCTTC.

This sequence joins TRBV25-1 and TRBJ1-5; no definite D call. The CDR3 is 13 amino acids. Between the trimmed V and J ends, which lost 4 bases and 0 bases, there was a span of 4 bases. Germline assignment: CDR1 MGHDK and CDR2 SYGVNS. This CDR3 reads CASSAGSNQPQHF. The CDR3 DNA reads TGTGCCAGCAGTGCGGGTAGCAATCAGCCCCAGCATTTT.

The V call is TRBV27, the J call TRBJ2-3; 7 nucleotides align to TRBD1. This CDR3 comprises 16 residues. The V segment lost 3 bases and the J segment 2 bases; nucleotides outside the gene matches: 8. Germline assignment: CDR1 MNHEY and CDR2 SMNVEV (reference sequence). CDR3 in amino acids: CASSLVQGYPTDTQYF. The CDR3 DNA reads TGTGCCAGCAGTTTGGTACAGGGGTACCCCACAGATACGCAGTATTTT.

This clone was recorded only once. The chain is built from TRBV18 and TRBJ2-7; 7 bases fit TRBD2. This CDR3 spans 16 amino acids. Germline CDR1 and CDR2: KGHSH and LQKENI. Unmatched junction bases numbered 11, after V lost 6 bases and J lost 0 bases. The CDR3 region has the DNA TGTGCCAGCTCCCCTCAATCGGCTAGCGGCTCCTACGAGCAGTACTTC. It yields the protein CASSPQSASGSYEQYF. The whole variable domain, remainder taken from reference TRBV18 and TRBJ2-7, is NAGVMQNPRHLVRRRGQEARLRCSPMKGHSHVYWYRQLPEEGLKFMVYLQKENIIDESGMPKERFSAEFPKEGPSILRIQQVVRGDSAAYFCASSPQSASGSYEQYFGPGTRLTVT.

The chain links TRBV6-1 to TRBJ2-2, with D possibly matching TRBD1 (6 bases). Looked up from germline, CDR1 is MNHNS and CDR2 is SASEGT. V was shortened by 8 bases and J by 14 bases, with 21 bases between the two germline ends. The CDR3 extends over 13 amino acids. The CDR3 nucleotides read TGTGCCAGCCGGTTCTCAGGGGATGGGGTCCTGTTTTTT. It specifies CASRFSGDGVLFF.

The chain recombines TRBV29-1 with TRBJ1-2; 7 bases map to TRBD1. Trimming cost V 3 bases and J 4 bases; bases outside gene matches: 11. CDR1 and CDR2 (germline): SQVTM, ANQGSEA. There are 15 residues in the CDR3. DNA for the CDR3: TGCAGCGTTGACCCCTCCGGGACAGCGATCTATGGCTACACCTTC. It translates to CSVDPSGTAIYGYTF.

This chain uses TRBV19 with TRBJ1-4, with 8 bases identical to TRBD1. Germline V CDR1 and CDR2: LNHDA, SQIVND (reference sequence). The CDR3 is 16 residues long. Trimming at V came to 3 bases and at J to 6 bases, leaving 9 bases not matched to a gene. CDR3 region: CASSIRPGGAHEKLFF. In DNA form, the CDR3 reads TGTGCCAGTAGTATCCGACCAGGGGGCGCCCATGAAAAACTGTTTTTT.

This rearrangement joins TRBV5-8 to TRBJ2-3; 8 nucleotides match TRBD1. The V gene end was trimmed by 3 bases and the J gene end by 3 bases; junction bases not matched to a gene: 6. The V gene's germline CDR1 is SGHTS and CDR2 YDEGEE. CDR3 size: 15 residues. The CDR3 loop is CASSSDRVGTDTQYF. CDR3 sequence (DNA): TGTGCCAGCAGCTCGGACAGGGTTGGGACAGATACGCAGTATTTT.